This passage covers 23 T cell receptor beta chains from one sample sequenced in a study of shared clonotypes between healthy human individuals. Only in-frame clones appear in the TCRdb table, and some are missing; sequencing was by immunoSEQ multiplex PCR. The sample contains about 1.5 million clones, 95% to 97% of which appear only once. The sample was naive CD4+ T cells sorted from blood. Subset denoted: CD45RA+ positively selected. These receptors came from a man aged 25-45 years in good health.

This chain uses TRBV7-8 with TRBJ2-3; 7 nucleotides match TRBD2. Trimming removed 6 bases from V and 1 base from J; junction bases left unmatched: 10. Germline V gene sequence: CDR1 SGHVS, CDR2 FQNEAQ. The CDR3 extends over 16 amino acids. The CDR3 DNA follows: TGTGCCAGCAGGGTAAGAGGGCTAGCGGGCACAGATACGCAGTATTTT. Its protein is CASRVRGLAGTDTQYF.

This chain links TRBV7-3 with TRBJ2-5; no clear D. Germline V CDR1 and CDR2: SGHTA, FQGTGA. V gave up 5 bases and J gave up 0 bases, with 7 bases separating them. This CDR3 contains 13 residues. The CDR3 loop is CASSPRYQETQYF. CDR3 coding DNA: TGTGCCAGCAGCCCGCGGTACCAAGAGACCCAGTACTTC.

The chain recombines TRBV5-4 with TRBJ2-3, with 7 positions matching TRBD2. The CDR3 is 14 residues long. Germline CDR1 SGHNT, CDR2 YYREEE (reference sequence). The V gene end was trimmed by 2 bases and the J gene end by 6 bases; junction bases not matched to a gene: 6. In DNA, the CDR3 is TGTGCCAGCAGCTTCGGGACTAAGGTGGATACGCAGTATTTT. It specifies CASSFGTKVDTQYF.

The V call is TRBV19, the J call TRBJ2-7; D perhaps matches TRBD1 (5 bases). V was shortened by 0 bases and J by 3 bases, with 9 bases between the two germline ends. The germline gives CDR1 LNHDA, CDR2 SQIVND (reference sequence). The CDR3 is 14 amino acids. The CDR3, as DNA: TGTGCCAGTAGTATAGACAACAGGCACTACGAGCAGTACTTC. Its translation is CASSIDNRHYEQYF.

This rearrangement joins TRBV10-3 to TRBJ2-3; a possible D gene is TRBD2 (5 bases). In germline, CDR1 is ENHRY, CDR2 SYGVKD. The CDR3 runs 14 residues. The V end was cut by 5 bases, the J end by 5 bases, with 14 bases between. The CDR3 loop reads CAISLQPGGDTQYF. In DNA form, the CDR3 reads TGTGCCATCAGTCTACAGCCAGGAGGAGATACGCAGTATTTT.

The V and J genes are TRBV19 and TRBJ2-3, with 7 bases that match TRBD1. Trimming cost V 5 bases and J 1 base; bases outside gene matches: 9. CDR1 and CDR2 from the germline V gene are LNHDA and SQIVND (reference sequence). The CDR3 is 16 amino acids. DNA for the CDR3: TGTGCCAGTAGTGCCTACCAGGGGGTTCGCACAGATACGCAGTATTTT. Protein: CASSAYQGVRTDTQYF.

V and J are TRBV28 and TRBJ2-7, with TRBD2 matching over 13 bases. The V segment lost 6 bases and the J segment 6 bases; nucleotides outside the gene matches: 8. CDR3 length equals 15 residues. From germline, CDR1 is MDHEN and CDR2 SYDVKM. The CDR3 reads CASSPGTSGIREQYF. In DNA, the CDR3 is TGTGCCAGCAGCCCCGGGACTAGCGGGATACGCGAGCAGTACTTC.

J is TRBJ2-1 and V is TRBV5-3, with 10 bases lining up with TRBD2. TRBV5-3 is an open reading frame, and its role is uncertain. CDR3 size: 16 residues. Unmatched junction bases numbered 9, after V lost 4 bases and J lost 5 bases. CDR3: CARSGRPTSGDNEQFF. The DNA of the CDR3 is TGTGCCAGAAGCGGGAGGCCAACTAGCGGGGACAATGAGCAGTTCTTC.

Comment on this clone: A much larger clone is a single base away; this may be a read error. This specimen includes other DNA sequences encoding the same CDR3. The rearrangement links TRBV28 to TRBJ2-7; unclear D gene. This CDR3 comprises 11 residues. Germline CDR1 and CDR2: MDHEN and SYDVKM. V gave up 2 bases and J gave up 3 bases, with 2 bases separating them. In DNA, the CDR3 is TGTGCCAGCAGTTTAGTCTACGAGCAGTACTTC. This gives the protein CASSLVYEQYF.

The V call is TRBV7-6, the J call TRBJ2-1; weak D call: TRBD2 (5 bases). Trimming cost V 1 base and J 5 bases, with 15 bases left between them. The CDR3 is 16 amino acids. Germline CDR1 is SGHVS and CDR2 is FNYEAQ. As DNA, the CDR3 is TGTGCCAGCAGCTTAGGGGATGAGCTAGCAAACAATGAGCAGTTCTTC. This sequence encodes CASSLGDELANNEQFF.

As for this clone: The same CDR3 arises from other DNA sequences in this sample as well. The chain couples TRBV28 to TRBJ1-1; D might be TRBD1 (6 bases). Trimming stripped 8 bases from V and 0 bases from J, with 16 bases between. This CDR3 has 15 amino acids. The germline gives CDR1 MDHEN, CDR2 SYDVKM. The CDR3 coding sequence is TGTGCCAGCTCCCTTCGGGGGGCGATGAACACTGAAGCTTTCTTT. Protein sequence: CASSLRGAMNTEAFF.

The gene calls are TRBV6-1 and TRBJ2-7; 8 bases fit TRBD2. Trimming cost V 6 bases and J 2 bases; bases outside gene matches: 9. The germline V gene has CDR1 MNHNS and CDR2 SASEGT. The CDR3 is 15 residues long. The CDR3 DNA reads as TGTGCCAGCAGAGATTCGAGCGGGAGTCCCTACGAGCAGTACTTC. Encoded protein: CASRDSSGSPYEQYF.

The rearrangement joins TRBV19 to TRBJ2-1, with D unresolved. Looked up from germline, CDR1 is LNHDA and CDR2 is SQIVND (reference sequence). V lost 4 bases and J 0 bases, leaving 10 bases between the germline ends. This CDR3 is 15 amino acids long. CDR3 DNA sequence: TGTGCCAGTAGTACGGGCGCGACCTCCTACAATGAGCAGTTCTTC. As protein: CASSTGATSYNEQFF.

This rearrangement joins TRBV6-5 to TRBJ1-2; 8 bases fit TRBD1. Germline assignment: CDR1 MNHEY and CDR2 SVGAGI. The CDR3 totals 15 residues. Losses at the gene ends were 6 bases for V and 0 bases for J; bases not matched to a gene: 6. CDR3 sequence (DNA): TGTGCCAGCAGACTCGACAGGGGTGCTAACTATGGCTACACCTTC. Translation: CASRLDRGANYGYTF.

The V call is TRBV5-1, the J call TRBJ2-1; D gene uncertain. V was trimmed by 0 bases and J by 3 bases, leaving 13 bases between them. CDR3 length: 16 residues. CDR1 is SGHRS, CDR2 YFSETQ, per germline. This CDR3 is CASSLVPSASYNEQFF. The CDR3, as DNA: TGCGCCAGCAGCTTGGTCCCGAGCGCGAGCTACAATGAGCAGTTCTTC.

This clone was detected once. This chain links TRBV6-5 with TRBJ2-7; tentatively, D is TRBD1 (6 bases). V was clipped by 7 bases and J by 4 bases, with 17 bases between them. Per germline, CDR1 MNHEY and CDR2 SVGAGI. The CDR3 loop spans 14 amino acids. CDR3 in amino acids: CASTATGPMYEQYF. The CDR3 DNA is TGTGCCAGCACAGCAACAGGGCCGATGTACGAGCAGTACTTC.

This clone was detected once. This rearrangement joins TRBV7-6 to TRBJ2-2, with 8 bases lining up with TRBD2. Germline V gene data show CDR1 as SGHVS and CDR2 as FNYEAQ. The ends lost 2 bases at V and 9 bases at J; junction bases unmatched: 11. The CDR3 is made up of 16 amino acids. CDR3 coding DNA: TGTGCCAGCAGCTTACGGACTAAGCGGGAGAGCCGGGAGCTGTTTTTT. Its translation is CASSLRTKRESRELFF.

The chain joins TRBV11-2 to TRBJ2-7; 8 nucleotides agree with TRBD2. Germline V lookup: CDR1 SGHAT, CDR2 FQNNGV. V shed 0 bases and J 3 bases; nucleotides not matched to a gene: 4. The CDR3 length is 15 residues. CDR3 in amino acids: CASSLDAGGLYEQYF. DNA of the CDR3: TGTGCCAGCAGCTTAGATGCGGGAGGACTCTACGAGCAGTACTTC.

The V gene is TRBV5-4, the J gene TRBJ2-1; 10 nucleotides match TRBD2. Germline V gives CDR1 SGHNT, CDR2 YYREEE (reference sequence). The V segment lost 0 bases and the J segment 6 bases; nucleotides outside the gene matches: 3. CDR3 size: 15 residues. The CDR3 protein is CASSLELAGINEQFF. CDR3 nucleotide sequence: TGTGCCAGCAGCTTGGAACTAGCGGGAATCAATGAGCAGTTCTTC.

The chain couples TRBV18 to TRBJ2-3, with D possibly TRBD2 on 6 matching bases. CDR3 length: 15 residues. Germline CDR1 KGHSH, CDR2 LQKENI. Trimming shortened V by 5 bases and J by 1 base, and 13 bases separated the two germline ends. CDR3 in DNA: TGTGCCAGCTCAGTTGGGGAGGAACGCACAGATACGCAGTATTTT. Its protein is CASSVGEERTDTQYF. Filled out from reference TRBV18 and TRBJ2-3, the complete variable domain reads NAGVMQNPRHLVRRRGQEARLRCSPMKGHSHVYWYRQLPEEGLKFMVYLQKENIIDESGMPKERFSAEFPKEGPSILRIQQVVRGDSAAYFCASSVGEERTDTQYFGPGTRLTVL.

The genes are TRBV10-1 and TRBJ2-7; TRBD1 aligns across 8 bases. V lost 5 bases and J lost 2; bases outside the gene matches: 2. The CDR3 totals 13 residues. Germline CDR1 and CDR2: WNHNN and SYGVQD (reference sequence). CDR3 residues: CASSRQGTYEQYF. CDR3 in DNA: TGCGCCAGCAGTAGACAGGGGACCTACGAGCAGTACTTC.

The rearrangement links TRBV12-2 to TRBJ1-2; TRBD1, as called in the table, went unchecked against the DNA. TRBV12-2 has pseudogene status. The CDR3 loop spans 15 amino acids. In nucleotides, the CDR3 is TGTGCAAGTCGCTTGGTCTGGGGGCAATACTATGGCTACACCTTC. It codes for CASRLVWGQYYGYTF.

This clone occurred once. The chain combines TRBV4-1 with TRBJ1-2, with D hard to call. This CDR3 contains 13 residues. The germline V gene encodes CDR1 MGHRA and CDR2 YSYEKL. The V end was cut by 2 bases, the J end by 3 bases, with 7 bases between. CDR3 loop: CASSQRQDYGYTF. The CDR3 nucleotides are TGCGCCAGCAGCCAACGTCAGGACTATGGCTACACCTTC.